Listed below are T cell receptor beta chains from one sample, sequenced in a study of regulatory T cells in long-lasting Graves disease. TCRdb reprocessed the multiplex PCR reads via MiXCR and lists one record per CDR3 protein. The table has a few hundred thousand distinct CDR3 sequences, around 23% seen once. Sequenced here: peripheral blood mononuclear cells (PBMCs), sampled when the disease was refractory, from a patient treated with antithyroid drugs. The receptors originated from a woman aged 40-49 years with Graves disease. Each CDR3 is given with its conserved first and last residue. Each record gives: J gene, clone size, V gene, D gene, CDR3 protein, CDR3 DNA. D genes are given only for firm matches. A row's size may be missing; if present it is once, few, many or a size class.

TRBJ2-2	many	TRBV12-3/TRBV12-4	NA	CASSFKVLNTGELFF	TGTGCCAGCAGTTTTAAGGTCCTGAACACCGGGGAGCTGTTTTTT
TRBJ1-1	many	TRBV5-1	NA	CASSEGEWVTEAFF	TGCGCCAGCAGCGAGGGAGAGTGGGTCACTGAAGCTTTCTTT
TRBJ1-1	many	TRBV7-9	TRBD1	CASSAQGRTEAFF	TGTGCCAGCAGCGCACAGGGGAGGACTGAAGCTTTCTTT
TRBJ2-5	few	TRBV5-4	TRBD1	CASSLAGGQGRAQYF	TGTGCCAGCAGCTTGGCCGGTGGACAGGGAAGGGCCCAGTACTTC
TRBJ2-3	few	TRBV20-1	NA	CSARGNTDTQYF	TGCAGTGCTAGAGGTAACACAGATACGCAGTATTTT
TRBJ1-1	NA	TRBV20-1	NA	CSASRHLNTEAFF	TGCAGTGCTAGTCGGCACCTGAACACTGAAGCTTTCTTT
TRBJ2-7	many	TRBV9	NA	CASSVGPAYEQYF	TGTGCCAGCAGCGTAGGGCCTGCCTACGAGCAGTACTTC
TRBJ1-5	many	TRBV28	NA	CASSFFRSQPQHF	TGTGCCAGCAGTTTCTTCAGGAGCCAGCCCCAGCATTTT
TRBJ2-3	NA	TRBV6-2/TRBV6-3	NA	CASSYSDAGTDTQYF	TGTGCCAGCAGTTACTCCGACGCCGGTACAGATACGCAGTATTTT
TRBJ2-5	many	TRBV28	NA	CASSLNFGSQDQETQYF	TGTGCCAGCAGTTTAAATTTCGGGTCTCAGGACCAAGAGACCCAGTACTTC
TRBJ2-1	NA	TRBV12-3/TRBV12-4	TRBD2	CASSQILAGARNEQFF	TGTGCCAGCAGCCAAATACTAGCGGGAGCTAGAAATGAGCAGTTCTTC
TRBJ2-5	many	TRBV29-1	NA	CSVESETQYF	TGCAGCGTTGAATCTGAGACCCAGTACTTC
TRBJ1-1	NA	TRBV4-1	NA	CASSQTIGRAYTEAFF	TGCGCCAGCAGCCAAACTATCGGCAGGGCGTACACTGAAGCTTTCTTT
TRBJ1-1	many	TRBV20-1	TRBD1	CSASGQESVEAFF	TGCAGTGCCTCTGGACAGGAAAGTGTTGAAGCTTTCTTT
TRBJ2-5	NA	TRBV5-1	TRBD1	CASSFGQGHLETQYF	TGCGCCAGCAGCTTCGGACAGGGACATCTAGAGACCCAGTACTTC
TRBJ2-3	NA	TRBV12-3/TRBV12-4	TRBD2	CASSFPLTSGGSTDTQYF	TGTGCCAGCAGTTTCCCCCTAACTAGCGGGGGTAGCACAGATACGCAGTATTTT
TRBJ1-5	NA	TRBV20-1	NA	CSARRDINQPQHF	TGCAGTGCTAGGCGGGACATCAATCAGCCCCAGCATTTT
TRBJ2-4	NA	TRBV20-1	NA	CRATPLPREAKNIQYF	TGCCGTGCTACACCACTCCCAAGGGAAGCCAAAAACATTCAGTACTTC
TRBJ1-1	many	TRBV28	NA	CASMRGGVNTEAFF	TGTGCCAGCATGAGGGGAGGTGTGAACACTGAAGCTTTCTTT
TRBJ2-5	few	TRBV4-1	NA	CASSQDMVSQYF	TGCGCCAGCAGCCAAGATATGGTTTCCCAGTACTTC
TRBJ2-5	NA	TRBV20-1	NA	CSARGDLGETQYF	TGCAGTGCTAGGGGGGACCTAGGGGAGACCCAGTACTTC
TRBJ1-5	NA	TRBV10-3	NA	CAISGVGMSEPQHF	TGTGCCATCAGTGGCGTAGGAATGTCAGAGCCCCAGCATTTT
TRBJ2-5	NA	TRBV7-9	TRBD2	CASSLAQVSSGRETQYF	TGTGCCAGCAGCTTAGCGCAGGTGTCTAGCGGGAGAGAGACCCAGTACTTC
TRBJ1-1	NA	TRBV29-1	NA	CSASDQMNTEALF	TGCAGCGCATCGGACCAAATGAACACTGAAGCTCTCTTT
TRBJ2-4	many	TRBV7-9	NA	CATTPGTGDIQYF	TGTGCCACTACTCCAGGGACCGGTGACATTCAGTACTTC
TRBJ1-6	many	TRBV6-1	NA	CASTNNSPLHF	TGTGCCAGCACTAATAATTCACCCCTCCACTTT
TRBJ2-2	many	TRBV19	NA	CASSIKNSGTGELFF	TGTGCCAGTAGTATTAAGAACTCGGGCACCGGGGAGCTGTTTTTT
TRBJ1-4	NA	TRBV20-1	TRBD1	CSARGTGYPSGEKLFF	TGCAGTGCTAGAGGGACAGGTTACCCGTCGGGGGAAAAACTGTTTTTT
TRBJ1-1	NA	TRBV6-5	NA	CASSYSNLGRVAFF	TGTGCCAGCAGTTACTCGAACTTGGGGAGAGTAGCTTTCTTT
TRBJ2-7	many	TRBV6-2/TRBV6-3	NA	CASSLGRTSEQYF	TGTGCCAGCAGTTTAGGACGGACTTCCGAGCAGTACTTC
TRBJ1-1	many	TRBV2	NA	CASNTGTGSGEAFF	TGTGCCAGCAACACAGGGACTGGCTCTGGCGAAGCTTTCTTT
TRBJ2-1	NA	TRBV5-1	NA	CASSFGVSYNEQFF	TGCGCCAGCAGCTTCGGGGTTTCCTACAATGAGCAGTTCTTC
TRBJ2-2	few	TRBV28	TRBD2	CASSSAGRTGELFF	TGTGCCAGCAGTTCAGCGGGGCGCACCGGGGAGCTGTTTTTT
TRBJ2-2	NA	TRBV30	NA	CAWSLGGGELFF	TGTGCCTGGAGCTTAGGGGGCGGGGAGCTGTTTTTT
TRBJ2-1	few	TRBV12-3/TRBV12-4	NA	CASSFGDHYNEQFF	TGTGCCAGCAGTTTTGGGGACCACTACAATGAGCAGTTCTTC
TRBJ2-7	many	TRBV20-1	NA	CSARDLGRAAYEQYF	TGCAGTGCTAGAGATCTCGGACGTGCAGCCTACGAGCAGTACTTC
TRBJ2-2	few	TRBV5-1	TRBD2	CASSTGTSVIGELFF	TGCGCCAGCAGCACCGGGACTAGCGTGATCGGGGAGCTGTTTTTT
TRBJ1-2	many	TRBV28	TRBD1	CASRFQGARGYTF	TGTGCCAGCAGGTTTCAGGGGGCGCGGGGCTACACCTTC
TRBJ2-7	NA	TRBV7-2	NA	CASSFLNSAYEQYF	TGTGCCAGCAGCTTCCTAAACAGTGCCTACGAGCAGTACTTC
TRBJ1-1	NA	TRBV28	NA	CASSPGLYTEAFF	TGTGCCAGCAGCCCCGGGCTCTACACTGAAGCTTTCTTT
TRBJ2-3	NA	TRBV6-1	NA	CASSRPAFTDTQYF	TGTGCCAGCAGTCGACCGGCTTTCACAGATACGCAGTATTTT
TRBJ2-7	NA	TRBV20-1	NA	CSARDPQGSLQYF	TGCAGTGCTAGAGATCCACAGGGAAGTCTGCAGTACTTC
TRBJ2-2	few	TRBV6-1	NA	CATRTNTGELFF	TGTGCCACACGGACGAACACCGGGGAGCTGTTTTTT
TRBJ2-7	few	TRBV12-3/TRBV12-4	TRBD2	CASSPPASGRSYEQYF	TGTGCCAGCTCACCACCGGCTAGCGGGAGGTCCTACGAGCAGTACTTC
TRBJ2-7	few	TRBV5-8	NA	CASSLAVMGFWYEQYF	TGTGCCAGCAGCTTGGCCGTTATGGGTTTCTGGTACGAGCAGTACTTC
TRBJ2-4	NA	TRBV12-3/TRBV12-4	NA	CASRHAGAKNIQYF	TGTGCCAGCAGGCACGCGGGAGCCAAAAACATTCAGTACTTC
TRBJ2-7	NA	TRBV6-1	TRBD2	CASISAGDGYEQYF	TGTGCCAGCATATCAGCGGGAGATGGTTACGAGCAGTACTTC
TRBJ1-3	NA	TRBV19	TRBD1	CATDRGVAGNTIYF	TGTGCCACCGACAGGGGGGTGGCTGGAAACACCATATATTTT
TRBJ1-1	many	TRBV6-1	NA	CASTAGDMEAFF	TGTGCCAGCACCGCAGGAGACATGGAAGCTTTCTTT
TRBJ2-5	NA	TRBV5-4	NA	CASTASHGETQYF	TGTGCCAGCACTGCGAGCCATGGAGAGACCCAGTACTTC
TRBJ2-7	many	TRBV28	NA	CASSLSSAWREYEQYF	TGTGCCAGCAGTTTAAGTTCAGCTTGGAGAGAGTACGAGCAGTACTTC
TRBJ2-5	NA	TRBV3-1	NA	CASSQVRRGQETQYF	TGTGCCAGCAGCCAAGTAAGGCGGGGCCAAGAGACCCAGTACTTC